Listed here is a single T cell receptor beta chain. The sample is drawn from a study of technical replicates of blood from several donors. CDR1 is MNHEY, CDR2 SVGAGI, per germline. CDR3 length: 15 amino acids. Trimming cost V 2 bases and J 1 base, with 11 bases left between them. Clones were read by immunoSEQ multiplex PCR, and TCRdb kept only the in-frame ones, dropping some. The data show tens of thousands of clones, approximately 86% seen once. This TCR was sampled from a human donor in good health. Some clones in this sample may be carry-over from other donors' samples. What was sequenced was PBMCs. This chain joins TRBV6-5 and TRBJ1-1; D is perhaps TRBD1 (6 bases). The CDR3 DNA reads as TGTGCCAGCAGTTACAACGGACAGAGGAACACTGAAGCTTTCTTT. Protein sequence: CASSYNGQRNTEAFF.